This T cell receptor beta chain derives from a study of blood T cells in healthy people across ages. In its sample, this clonotype was seen a few times. Its target is unknown. Sample-barcoded 5' priming and a J-beta primer mix drove a second PCR of roughly 6 to 12 cycles. The template-switch adaptor was a 5' adaptor with 12 random nucleotides. It tagged each cDNA molecule. Sequencing of every sample gave 3 million or more CDR3-containing paired-end reads. TCRdb reprocessed the 5' RACE reads with MiXCR, giving one entry per CDR3 protein. The sample has approximately 810,000 distinct CDR3 sequences, under 30% seen once. Study observations and caveats: Leaving the PBMCs unsorted stopped any conclusive comparison of naive versus antigen-experienced cells.

Germline loops: CDR1 SGHKS, CDR2 YYEKEE (reference sequence). V lost 0 bases, J lost 3 bases, and 6 bases lay in between. The CDR3 loop spans 14 amino acids. The clonotype originates from a woman of 80 years or more in good health. The V and J genes are TRBV5-5 and TRBJ2-2; no reliable D call. Material: blood. DNA for the CDR3: TGTGCCAGCAGCTTGGCTACTCACACCGGGGAGCTGTTTTTT. This encodes CASSLATHTGELFF.